Listed below are T cell receptor beta chains from one sample, sequenced in a study of T cell changes during pregnancy in multiple sclerosis. Assay used: immunoSEQ multiplex PCR; TCRdb lists only in-frame clones, some missing. The sample comprises tens of thousands of clones, approximately 92% of which are singletons, and roughly 3.9% rests with the top ten. The source was CD8+ T cells from peripheral blood mononuclear cells, collected after pregnancy. All receptors derive from a female donor with multiple sclerosis, enrolled in a pregnancy study. Both conserved end residues are part of each CDR3. Each record gives: V gene, J gene, CDR3 protein.

>TRBV19|TRBJ1-1
CASRSLGQGTEAFF
>TRBV10-2|TRBJ1-1
CASSVSDGEGDTEAFF
>TRBV28|TRBJ1-1
CASSSFRRGILNTEAFF
>TRBV4-1|TRBJ1-3
CASSQSGEIYF
>TRBV30|TRBJ2-3
CAWRGSPGLADSTDTQYF
>TRBV9|TRBJ2-1
CASSSTSPNEQFF
>TRBV11-2|TRBJ2-1
CASSSGTGERTSSYNEQFF
>TRBV10-3|TRBJ2-7
CATSLQGYYEQYF
>TRBV5-4|TRBJ2-1
CASSLVGLESGSYNEQFF
>TRBV7-2|TRBJ2-5
CASSLVATSRETQYF
>TRBV27|TRBJ1-2
CASTLTLGGVYGYTF
>TRBV16|TRBJ2-5
CASSQSQIWETQYF
>TRBV29-1|TRBJ2-1
CSVEKGSSYNEQFF
>TRBV9|TRBJ2-2
CASSVAKDRGFTGELFF
>TRBV12-5|TRBJ2-7
CASGPGQGAIYEQYF
>TRBV27|TRBJ2-1
CASSLDRYNEQFF
>TRBV27|TRBJ2-3
CASSLSNIPLTDTQYF
>TRBV2|TRBJ2-1
CATGGIRNEQFF
>TRBV7-3|TRBJ2-3
CASSSGGFGTDTQYF
>TRBV9|TRBJ2-3
CASSERAGGPADTQYF
>TRBV5-5|TRBJ1-1
CASTGTDDTEAFF
>TRBV6-5|TRBJ1-3
CASTEGTTGNTIYF
>TRBV28|TRBJ1-6
CASSLDRESSPLHF
>TRBV7-6|TRBJ1-1
CASSHRGQNTEAFF
>TRBV4-1|TRBJ2-3
CASSQGLARTDTQYF
>TRBV9|TRBJ2-1
CASSELAGGINEQFF
>TRBV20-1|TRBJ1-1
CSARREAEAFF
>TRBV19|TRBJ1-1
CASSIDGGGNTEAFF
>TRBV7-9|TRBJ2-5
CASLMGAQETQYF
>TRBV4-3|TRBJ2-3
CASSQSRGGVDTQYF
>TRBV18|TRBJ1-1
CASSPGRTGRYIDEAFF
>TRBV27|TRBJ2-1
CASGGGLAGGYGGEQFF
>TRBV28|TRBJ2-7
CASSFRDFLYEQYF
>TRBV5-8|TRBJ2-1
CASSLGLELYNEQFF
>TRBV13|TRBJ2-3
CASSFRKARSSTDTQYF
>TRBV10-3|TRBJ2-5
CAISDVAGATWGAQYF
>TRBV27|TRBJ1-2
CASRGGAGGNYGYTF